This TCR beta chain came from a study of tumour-infiltrating T cells in Burkitt lymphoma. Study summary: Overall and progression-free survival were predicted by productive clonality.

This clone was found a few times. Assay used: immunoSEQ multiplex PCR; TCRdb lists only in-frame clones, some missing. The sample carries some 5,800 clones, over 9% recorded once. The CDR3 is 11 residues long. The ends were cut back, 4 bases at V and 15 bases at J, with 14 bases in the middle. Germline CDR1 is MNHEY and CDR2 is SVGAGI. The rearrangement links TRBV6-5 to TRBJ2-3; unclear D gene. The source of this sequence is a human donor with diffuse large B-cell lymphoma. Sample: tumor tissue. CDR3 amino acids: CASSFGLTYYF. Here the CDR3 DNA reads TGTGCCAGCAGTTTCGGGCTCACATACTATTTT.